This TCR beta chain originates from a study of beta chain features in type 1 diabetes. Across the whole study: Healthy donors resembled patients in age, gender and cell yields. The number of sorted cells examined across all samples was some 99 million.

Per germline, CDR1 SQVTM and CDR2 ANQGSEA. The V and J ends lost 2 bases and 3 bases respectively, with 4 bases between them. The length of the CDR3 is 11 residues. Expressed TCRB transcripts were sequenced, since all the RNA that had been isolated was reverse transcribed. Libraries were prepared by immunoSEQ multiplex PCR; TCRdb keeps only in-frame clonotypes and omits some of them. The sample consists of approximately 100,000 clones, 40% of them appearing once. Only a few counts were recorded for this clone. Its antigen remains unknown. Findings and limits, study-wide: Moderately but significantly shorter TCRB CDR3s were found in Type 1 diabetes patients in all four CD4+ subsets.

This receptor was taken from a young woman in good health. The J gene is TRBJ1-2, the V gene TRBV29-1; D uncertain. Sequenced material: stem cell memory CD4+ T cells from blood. Here the CDR3 reads CSVERDYGYTF. CDR3 in DNA: TGCAGCGTTGAACGGGACTATGGCTACACCTTC.